The T cell receptor beta chain described here comes from a study of blood T cell repertoires in COVID-19. Sequenced by immunoSEQ multiplex PCR; TCRdb stores in-frame clones only, minus some. The repertoire consists of about 480,000 clones, with roughly 90% occurring once and the leading ten covering 1.5% to 2%. Allocation to cohorts depended on clinical history reported by the participants. Donors of Cohort 3 who recovered were those that had two negative PCRs, clearance, or symptom resolution. The source material was PBMCs or T cells enriched from blood (not recorded which). The clonotype comes from a woman aged 40 to 49 who had recovered from COVID-19.

In DNA form, the CDR3 reads TGTGCCAGCAGCCAAGAACAGGGCAGGGGGGACTATGGCTACACCTTC. Encoded protein: CASSQEQGRGDYGYTF. This chain connects TRBV14 to TRBJ1-2; TRBD1 agrees at 7 bases. The CDR3 loop spans 16 amino acids. The V and J ends lost 0 bases and 3 bases, in that order; junction bases with no gene match: 7. Germline CDR1 reads SGHDN; CDR2 reads FVKESK. Full variable domain (rest looked up from reference TRBV14 and TRBJ1-2): EAGVTQFPSHSVIEKGQTVTLRCDPISGHDNLYWYRRVMGKEIKFLLHFVKESKQDESGMPNNRFLAERTGGTYSTLKVQPAELEDSGVYFCASSQEQGRGDYGYTFGSGTRLTVV.